A selection of T cell receptor beta chains follows, all from one sample in a study of cytomegalovirus exposure and HLA in healthy donors. Sequencing was performed with immunoSEQ multiplex PCR; in TCRdb, only in-frame clones are kept and a portion is missing. The sample yields around 110,000 clones, 55% to 75% seen once. Sequenced material: PBMCs. The receptors come from a woman between 40 and 50 years old in good health and CMV-seropositive. CDR3s include the opening cysteine and the closing phenylalanine or tryptophan. The D gene is left open where the match is weak. Clone size is stated in some rows and not others, as once, few, many or a class when expanded.

clone_size: -
j_call: TRBJ2-3
v_call: TRBV7-8
d_call: -
cdr3_nt: TGTGCCAGCAGCTTATCGCCCAGGGCCGGATCAGATACGCAGTATTTT
cdr3_aa: CASSLSPRAGSDTQYF

clone_size: -
j_call: TRBJ1-4
v_call: TRBV7-2
d_call: TRBD1
cdr3_nt: TGTGCCAGCAGCTTACAGGGGGAGGAAAAACTGTTTTTT
cdr3_aa: CASSLQGEEKLFF

clone_size: -
j_call: TRBJ2-2
v_call: TRBV19
d_call: TRBD2
cdr3_nt: TGTGCCAGTACGGGCAGCGGGAGGGCTGGCGGGGAGCTGTTTTTT
cdr3_aa: CASTGSGRAGGELFF

clone_size: -
j_call: TRBJ2-1
v_call: TRBV6-5
d_call: TRBD1
cdr3_nt: TGTGCCAGCAGTCTCGGGACAGGGGGCGCGTTTGAGCAGTTCTTC
cdr3_aa: CASSLGTGGAFEQFF

clone_size: many
j_call: TRBJ2-2
v_call: TRBV4-3
d_call: TRBD1
cdr3_nt: TGCGCCAGCAGCCAATCGGACAGGGTGAAGACCGGGGAGCTGTTTTTT
cdr3_aa: CASSQSDRVKTGELFF

clone_size: few
j_call: TRBJ1-3
v_call: TRBV28
d_call: -
cdr3_nt: TGTGCCAGCAGCCTGAGACGGCGGGGAAACACCATATATTTT
cdr3_aa: CASSLRRRGNTIYF

clone_size: few
j_call: TRBJ1-1
v_call: TRBV4-2
d_call: TRBD1
cdr3_nt: TGTGCCAGCAGCCAGACCGGGACAGCAAACACTGAAGCTTTCTTT
cdr3_aa: CASSQTGTANTEAFF

clone_size: -
j_call: TRBJ1-1
v_call: TRBV19
d_call: TRBD1
cdr3_nt: TGTGCCAGTAGTAAAGACAGGGGAAACACTGAAGCTTTCTTT
cdr3_aa: CASSKDRGNTEAFF

clone_size: -
j_call: TRBJ1-1
v_call: TRBV5-1
d_call: -
cdr3_nt: TGCGCCAGCAGCTTACAGGGGAACACTGAAGCTTTCTTT
cdr3_aa: CASSLQGNTEAFF

clone_size: few
j_call: TRBJ2-1
v_call: TRBV28
d_call: -
cdr3_nt: TGTGCCAGCAGCCCTCTCGACACGGCTCACAATGAGCAGTTCTTC
cdr3_aa: CASSPLDTAHNEQFF

clone_size: -
j_call: TRBJ1-1
v_call: TRBV5-6
d_call: TRBD1
cdr3_nt: TGTGCCAGCAGCTCGCTGGACAGGGGAATCACTGAAGCTTTCTTT
cdr3_aa: CASSSLDRGITEAFF

clone_size: -
j_call: TRBJ2-3
v_call: TRBV7-6
d_call: -
cdr3_nt: TGTGCCAGCAGCTTAGAGGTAGCGGCGGGCACAGATACGCAGTATTTT
cdr3_aa: CASSLEVAAGTDTQYF

clone_size: few
j_call: TRBJ1-3
v_call: TRBV28
d_call: -
cdr3_nt: TGTGCCAGCAGTTTGGCGGGCTCTGGAAACACCATATATTTT
cdr3_aa: CASSLAGSGNTIYF

clone_size: few
j_call: TRBJ2-1
v_call: TRBV4-1
d_call: TRBD2
cdr3_nt: TGCGCCAGCCGAGGGACTAGAGGAGGGAATGAGCAGTTCTTC
cdr3_aa: CASRGTRGGNEQFF

clone_size: -
j_call: TRBJ2-1
v_call: TRBV9
d_call: TRBD2
cdr3_nt: TGTGCCAGCAGCGTATTTGCGGGAGAGGGGAATGAGCAGTTCTTC
cdr3_aa: CASSVFAGEGNEQFF

clone_size: -
j_call: TRBJ2-3
v_call: TRBV27
d_call: -
cdr3_nt: TGTGCCAGCAAGGAGACCGCCACAGATACGCAGTATTTT
cdr3_aa: CASKETATDTQYF

clone_size: -
j_call: TRBJ2-1
v_call: TRBV7-9
d_call: TRBD2
cdr3_nt: TGTGCCAGCAGCTTAGGGGTAGCGGGAGGGCCTTGGCAGTTCTTC
cdr3_aa: CASSLGVAGGPWQFF

clone_size: few
j_call: TRBJ2-1
v_call: TRBV27
d_call: TRBD2
cdr3_nt: TGTGCCAGCAGTTTCACCTGGACTAGGGGCTATGAGCAGTTCTTC
cdr3_aa: CASSFTWTRGYEQFF

clone_size: -
j_call: TRBJ2-7
v_call: TRBV11-2
d_call: TRBD2
cdr3_nt: TGTGCCAGCAGCTTTGTTTTAGCGGGGGAGCAGTACTTC
cdr3_aa: CASSFVLAGEQYF

clone_size: -
j_call: TRBJ2-3
v_call: TRBV11-2
d_call: TRBD2
cdr3_nt: TGTGCCAGCAGCGCCGCGGGACTAGCGACAGATACGCAGTATTTT
cdr3_aa: CASSAAGLATDTQYF

clone_size: -
j_call: TRBJ1-6
v_call: TRBV28
d_call: -
cdr3_nt: TGTGCCCTCCGGGGTGAGCTTAATTCACCCCTCCACTTT
cdr3_aa: CALRGELNSPLHF

clone_size: few
j_call: TRBJ1-5
v_call: TRBV30
d_call: -
cdr3_nt: TGTGCCTGGATGCTCGCGGGAGATAGCAATCAGCCCCAGCATTTT
cdr3_aa: CAWMLAGDSNQPQHF

clone_size: -
j_call: TRBJ2-5
v_call: TRBV29-1
d_call: -
cdr3_nt: TGCAGCGTTGAGGGGGGTGAGTTGGAGACCCAGTACTTC
cdr3_aa: CSVEGGELETQYF

clone_size: -
j_call: TRBJ2-5
v_call: TRBV2
d_call: TRBD2
cdr3_nt: TGTGCCAGCACCTTAGCGGGAGGGCGCCAAGAGACCCAGTACTTC
cdr3_aa: CASTLAGGRQETQYF

clone_size: -
j_call: TRBJ2-7
v_call: TRBV5-6
d_call: -
cdr3_nt: TGTGCCAGCAGTTCGACTGACTTCCGGGAAGGTCACTACGAGCAGTACTTC
cdr3_aa: CASSSTDFREGHYEQYF

clone_size: -
j_call: TRBJ2-7
v_call: TRBV7-9
d_call: TRBD1
cdr3_nt: TGTGCCAGCAGTACTACAGGGGACTCCTACGAGCAGTACTTC
cdr3_aa: CASSTTGDSYEQYF

clone_size: -
j_call: TRBJ2-7
v_call: TRBV27
d_call: -
cdr3_nt: TGTGCCAGCAGGCGCCGGGACAAGACCTACGAGCAGTACTTC
cdr3_aa: CASRRRDKTYEQYF

clone_size: -
j_call: TRBJ2-5
v_call: TRBV7-2
d_call: -
cdr3_nt: TGTGCCAGCACTCTGCTTGTCTCACTAGGGACCCAGTACTTC
cdr3_aa: CASTLLVSLGTQYF